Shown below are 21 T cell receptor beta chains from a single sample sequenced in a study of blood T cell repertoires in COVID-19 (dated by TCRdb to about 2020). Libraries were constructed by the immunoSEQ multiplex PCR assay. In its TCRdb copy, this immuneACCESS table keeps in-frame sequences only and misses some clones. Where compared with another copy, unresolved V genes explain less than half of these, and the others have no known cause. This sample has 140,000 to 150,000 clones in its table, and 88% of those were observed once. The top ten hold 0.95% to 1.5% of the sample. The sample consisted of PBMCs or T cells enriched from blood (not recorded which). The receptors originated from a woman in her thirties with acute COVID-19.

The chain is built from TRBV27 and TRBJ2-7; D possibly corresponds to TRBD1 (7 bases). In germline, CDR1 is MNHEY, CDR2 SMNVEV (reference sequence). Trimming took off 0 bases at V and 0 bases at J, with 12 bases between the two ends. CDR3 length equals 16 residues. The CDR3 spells CASSLSEGARSYEQYF. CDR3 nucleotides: TGTGCCAGCAGTTTATCGGAGGGGGCGCGCTCCTACGAGCAGTACTTC.

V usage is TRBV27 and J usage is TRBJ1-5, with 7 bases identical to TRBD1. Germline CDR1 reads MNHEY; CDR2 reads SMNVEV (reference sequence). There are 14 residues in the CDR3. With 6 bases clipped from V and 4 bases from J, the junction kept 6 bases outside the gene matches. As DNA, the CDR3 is TGTGCCAGCAGATCGACAGGGCGAAATCAGCCCCAGCATTTT. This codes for CASRSTGRNQPQHF.

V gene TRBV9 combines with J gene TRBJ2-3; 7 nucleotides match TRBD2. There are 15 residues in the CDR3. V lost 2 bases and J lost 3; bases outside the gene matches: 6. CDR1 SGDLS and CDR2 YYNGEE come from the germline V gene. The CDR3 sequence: CASSVYGGGTDTQYF. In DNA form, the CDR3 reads TGTGCCAGCAGCGTTTATGGGGGAGGGACAGATACGCAGTATTTT.

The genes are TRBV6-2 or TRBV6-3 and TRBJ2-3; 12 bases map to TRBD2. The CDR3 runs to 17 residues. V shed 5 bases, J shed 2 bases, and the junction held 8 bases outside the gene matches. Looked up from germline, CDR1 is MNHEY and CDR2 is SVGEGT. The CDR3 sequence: CASSRSSSGGATDTQYF. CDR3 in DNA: TGTGCCAGCAGTAGATCCTCTAGCGGGGGGGCCACAGATACGCAGTATTTT.

CDR3 DNA sequence: TGTGCCAGCAGCTGGGGGAGGGGCAACTCTGGGGCCAACGTCCTGACTTTC. Amino acids: CASSWGRGNSGANVLTF. The genes are TRBV5-6 and TRBJ2-6, with 7 bases aligning to TRBD2. This CDR3 spans 17 amino acids. V dropped 3 bases and J dropped 0; count of bases not matched to a gene: 6. CDR1 and CDR2 from the germline V gene are SGHDT and YYEEEE. Combining the CDR3 with reference TRBV5-6 and TRBJ2-6 gives the whole variable domain DAGVTQSPTHLIKTRGQQVTLRCSPKSGHDTVSWYQQALGQGPQFIFQYYEEEERQRGNFPDRFSGHQFPNYSSELNVNALLLGDSALYLCASSWGRGNSGANVLTFGAGSRLTVL.

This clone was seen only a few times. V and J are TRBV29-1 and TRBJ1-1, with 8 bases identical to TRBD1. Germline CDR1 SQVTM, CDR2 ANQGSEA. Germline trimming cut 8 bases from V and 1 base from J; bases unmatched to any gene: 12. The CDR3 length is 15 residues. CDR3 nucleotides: TGCAGCTTCCAACCCAGGACAGGGACGAACACTGAAGCTTTCTTT. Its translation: CSFQPRTGTNTEAFF. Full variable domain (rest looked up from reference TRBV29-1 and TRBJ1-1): SAVISQKPSRDICQRGTSLTIQCQVDSQVTMMFWYRQQPGQSLTLIATANQGSEATYESGFVIDKFPISRPNLTFSTLTVSNMSPEDSSIYLCSFQPRTGTNTEAFFGQGTRLTVV.

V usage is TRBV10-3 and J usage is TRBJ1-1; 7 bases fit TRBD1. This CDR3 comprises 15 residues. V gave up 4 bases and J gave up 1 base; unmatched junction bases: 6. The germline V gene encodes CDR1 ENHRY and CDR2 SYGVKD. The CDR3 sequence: CAISGGQEPNTEAFF. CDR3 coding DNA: TGTGCCATCAGTGGCGGACAGGAGCCGAACACTGAAGCTTTCTTT.

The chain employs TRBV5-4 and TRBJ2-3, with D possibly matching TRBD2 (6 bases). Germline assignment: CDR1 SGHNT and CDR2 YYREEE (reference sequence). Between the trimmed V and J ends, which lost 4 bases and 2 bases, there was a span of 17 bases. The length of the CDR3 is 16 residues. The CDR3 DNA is TGTGCCAGCAGCCTAGATGGTAGCGGAGACACAGATACGCAGTATTTT. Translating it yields CASSLDGSGDTDTQYF.

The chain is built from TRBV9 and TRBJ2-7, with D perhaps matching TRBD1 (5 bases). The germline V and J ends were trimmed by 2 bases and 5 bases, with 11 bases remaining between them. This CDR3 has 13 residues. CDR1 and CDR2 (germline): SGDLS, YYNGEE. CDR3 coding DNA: TGTGCCAGCAGCGTGCAGGGCGAGAACGAGCAGTACTTC. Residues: CASSVQGENEQYF.

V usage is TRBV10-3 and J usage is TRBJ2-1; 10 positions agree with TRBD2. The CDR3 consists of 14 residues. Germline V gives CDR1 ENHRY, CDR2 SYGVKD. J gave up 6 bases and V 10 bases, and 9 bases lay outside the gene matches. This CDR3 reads CATQGLASGNEQFF. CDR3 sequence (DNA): TGTGCCACCCAGGGACTAGCGAGTGGCAATGAGCAGTTCTTC.

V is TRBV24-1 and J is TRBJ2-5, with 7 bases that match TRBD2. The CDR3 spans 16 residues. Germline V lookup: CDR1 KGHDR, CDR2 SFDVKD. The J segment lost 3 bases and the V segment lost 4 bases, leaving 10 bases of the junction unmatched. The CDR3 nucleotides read TGTGCCACCAGTGACGGACTCCTGGGAGGGAAAGAGACCCAGTACTTC. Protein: CATSDGLLGGKETQYF.

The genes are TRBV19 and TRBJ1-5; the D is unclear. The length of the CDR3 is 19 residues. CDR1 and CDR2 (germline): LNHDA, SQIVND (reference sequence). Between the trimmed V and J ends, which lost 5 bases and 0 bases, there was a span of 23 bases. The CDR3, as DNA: TGTGCCAGTAGTCCGGAAACACAGACCGGATTTTATAGCAATCAGCCCCAGCATTTT. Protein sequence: CASSPETQTGFYSNQPQHF.

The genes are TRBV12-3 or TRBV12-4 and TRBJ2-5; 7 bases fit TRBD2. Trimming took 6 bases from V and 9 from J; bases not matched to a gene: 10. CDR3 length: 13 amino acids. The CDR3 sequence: CASSIGTTKAQYF. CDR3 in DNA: TGTGCCAGCAGCATTGGGACTACCAAGGCCCAGTACTTC.

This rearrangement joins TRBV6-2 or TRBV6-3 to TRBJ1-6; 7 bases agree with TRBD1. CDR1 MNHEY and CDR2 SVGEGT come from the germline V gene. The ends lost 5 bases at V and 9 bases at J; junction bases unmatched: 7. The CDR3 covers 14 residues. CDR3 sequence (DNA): TGTGCCAGCAGTCAACGGGACAGTTTTTCACCCCTCCACTTT. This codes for CASSQRDSFSPLHF.

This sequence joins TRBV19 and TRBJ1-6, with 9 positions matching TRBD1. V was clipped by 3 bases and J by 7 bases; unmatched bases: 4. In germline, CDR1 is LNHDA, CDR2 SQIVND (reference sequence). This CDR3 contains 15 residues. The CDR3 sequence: CASSIGTGYNSPLHF. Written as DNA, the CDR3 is TGTGCCAGTAGTATCGGGACAGGGTACAATTCACCCCTCCACTTT.

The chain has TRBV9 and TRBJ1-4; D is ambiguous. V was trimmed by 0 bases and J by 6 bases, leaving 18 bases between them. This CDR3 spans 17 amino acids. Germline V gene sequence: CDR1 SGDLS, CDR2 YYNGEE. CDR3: CASSVGAGGVLDEKLFF. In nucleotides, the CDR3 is TGTGCCAGCAGCGTAGGGGCAGGAGGTGTCCTAGATGAAAAACTGTTTTTT.

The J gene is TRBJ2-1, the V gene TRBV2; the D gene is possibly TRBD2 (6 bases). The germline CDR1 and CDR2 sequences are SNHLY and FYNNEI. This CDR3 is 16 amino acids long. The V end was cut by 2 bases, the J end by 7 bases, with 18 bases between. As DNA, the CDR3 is TGTGCCAGCAGTGAACAGCGGGCACCCCCCTGGAATGAGCAGTTCTTC. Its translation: CASSEQRAPPWNEQFF.

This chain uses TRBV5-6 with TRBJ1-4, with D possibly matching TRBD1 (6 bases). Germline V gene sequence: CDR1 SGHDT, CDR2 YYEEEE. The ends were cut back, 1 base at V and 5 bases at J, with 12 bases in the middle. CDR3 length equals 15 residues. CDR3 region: CASSLYAQGNEKLFF. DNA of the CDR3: TGTGCCAGCAGCTTGTACGCGCAGGGGAATGAAAAACTGTTTTTT.

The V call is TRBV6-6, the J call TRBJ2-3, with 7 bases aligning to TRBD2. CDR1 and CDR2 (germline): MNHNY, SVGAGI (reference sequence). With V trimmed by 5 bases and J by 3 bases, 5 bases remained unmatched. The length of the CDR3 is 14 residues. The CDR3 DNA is TGTGCCAGCAGTGACCTAGCGGAGACAGATACGCAGTATTTT. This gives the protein CASSDLAETDTQYF.

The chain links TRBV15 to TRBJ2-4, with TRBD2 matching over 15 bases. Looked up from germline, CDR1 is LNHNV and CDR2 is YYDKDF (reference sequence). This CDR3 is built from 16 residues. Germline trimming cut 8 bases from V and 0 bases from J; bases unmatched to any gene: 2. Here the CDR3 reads CATGLAGGIAKNIQYF. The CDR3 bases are TGTGCCACCGGACTAGCGGGAGGGATAGCCAAAAACATTCAGTACTTC.

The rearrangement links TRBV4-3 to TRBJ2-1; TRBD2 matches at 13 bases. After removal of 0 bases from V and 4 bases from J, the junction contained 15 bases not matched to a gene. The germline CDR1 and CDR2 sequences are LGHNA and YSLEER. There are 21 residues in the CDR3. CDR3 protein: CASSQDSPLAGGWEGYNEQFF. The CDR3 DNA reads TGCGCCAGCAGCCAAGATTCCCCACTAGCGGGAGGGTGGGAGGGTTACAATGAGCAGTTCTTC.